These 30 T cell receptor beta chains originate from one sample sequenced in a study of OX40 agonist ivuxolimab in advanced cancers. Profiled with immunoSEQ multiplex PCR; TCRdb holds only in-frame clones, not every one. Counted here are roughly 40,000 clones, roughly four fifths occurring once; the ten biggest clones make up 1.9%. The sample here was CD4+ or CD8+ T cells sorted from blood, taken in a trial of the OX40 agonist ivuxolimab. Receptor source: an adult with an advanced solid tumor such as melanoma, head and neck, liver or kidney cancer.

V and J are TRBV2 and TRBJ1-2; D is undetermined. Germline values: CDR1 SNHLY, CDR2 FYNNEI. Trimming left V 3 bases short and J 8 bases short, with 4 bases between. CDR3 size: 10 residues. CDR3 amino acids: CASSDEGYTF. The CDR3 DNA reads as TGTGCCAGCAGTGATGAGGGCTACACCTTC.

In DNA form, the CDR3 reads TGTGCCAGCACAGTGGGAGGGAACCAGTACTTC. It encodes CASTVGGNQYF. This chain uses TRBV6-1 with TRBJ2-5; 7 bases fit TRBD2. V was clipped by 7 bases and J by 10 bases; unmatched bases: 6. Germline CDR1 is MNHNS and CDR2 is SASEGT. The CDR3 extends over 11 amino acids.

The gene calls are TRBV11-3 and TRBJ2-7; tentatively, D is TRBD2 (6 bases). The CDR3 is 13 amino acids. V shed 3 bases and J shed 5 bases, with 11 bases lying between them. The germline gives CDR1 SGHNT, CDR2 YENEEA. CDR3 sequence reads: CASSFGGSNEQYF. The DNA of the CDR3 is TGTGCCAGCAGCTTCGGGGGATCCAACGAGCAGTACTTC. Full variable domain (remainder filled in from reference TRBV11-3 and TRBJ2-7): EAGVVQSPRYKIIEKKQPVAFWCNPISGHNTLYWYLQNLGQGPELLIRYENEEAVDDSQLPKDRFSAERLKGVDSTLKIQPAELGDSAVYLCASSFGGSNEQYFGPGTRLTVT.

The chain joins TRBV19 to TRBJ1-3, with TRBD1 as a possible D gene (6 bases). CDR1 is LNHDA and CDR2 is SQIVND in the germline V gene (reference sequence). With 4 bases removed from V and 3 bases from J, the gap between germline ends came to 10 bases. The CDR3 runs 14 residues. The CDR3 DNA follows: TGTGCCAGTAGTACCGACAGGTTTGGAAACACCATATATTTT. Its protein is CASSTDRFGNTIYF.

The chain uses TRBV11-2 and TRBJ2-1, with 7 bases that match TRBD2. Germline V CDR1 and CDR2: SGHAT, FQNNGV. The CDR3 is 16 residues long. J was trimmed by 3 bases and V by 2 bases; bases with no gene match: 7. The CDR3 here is CASSLLRGGIYNEQFF. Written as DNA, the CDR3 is TGTGCCAGCAGCTTATTGCGCGGGGGAATCTACAATGAGCAGTTCTTC.

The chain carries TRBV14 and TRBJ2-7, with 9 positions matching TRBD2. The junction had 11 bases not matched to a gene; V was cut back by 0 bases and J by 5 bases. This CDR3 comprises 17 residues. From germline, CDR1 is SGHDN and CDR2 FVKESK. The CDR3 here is CASSQDFSLAGENEQYF. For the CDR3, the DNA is TGTGCCAGCAGCCAAGATTTTAGCTTAGCGGGAGAAAACGAGCAGTACTTC.

In DNA form, the CDR3 reads TGTGCCTGGAGACCCAAGCGGGGGAGCTCCTACGAGCAGTACTTC. This translates into CAWRPKRGSSYEQYF. This chain connects TRBV30 to TRBJ2-7, with TRBD2 matching over 8 bases. Germline V gene lookup returns CDR1 GTSNPN and CDR2 SVGIG (reference sequence). Trimming took 3 bases from V and 0 from J; bases not matched to a gene: 7. The CDR3 covers 15 residues.

CDR3 sequence reads: CASSWGTDRGTNYGYTF. The CDR3 DNA reads as TGTGCCAGCAGTTGGGGCACAGACAGGGGAACTAACTATGGCTACACCTTC. V usage is TRBV28 and J usage is TRBJ1-2; 8 bases line up with TRBD1. With V trimmed by 4 bases and J by 0 bases, 10 bases remained unmatched. The germline CDR1 and CDR2 sequences are MDHEN and SYDVKM. This CDR3 is built from 17 residues.

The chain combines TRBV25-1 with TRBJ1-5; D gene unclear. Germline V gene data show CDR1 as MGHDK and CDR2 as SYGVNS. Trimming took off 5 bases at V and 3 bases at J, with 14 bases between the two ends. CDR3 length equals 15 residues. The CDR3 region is CASSSAGGDNQPQHF. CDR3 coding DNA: TGTGCCAGCAGTTCGGCCGGCGGGGACAATCAGCCCCAGCATTTT.

CDR3 DNA sequence: TGTGCCAGCAGCTTGGAGGGCTCGAGATACACTGAAGCTTTCTTT. Amino acid sequence: CASSLEGSRYTEAFF. The chain uses TRBV5-4 and TRBJ1-1; D is unclear. This CDR3 has 15 amino acids. Per the germline V gene, CDR1 is SGHNT and CDR2 is YYREEE (reference sequence). The V and J ends lost 0 bases and 3 bases respectively, with 12 bases between them.

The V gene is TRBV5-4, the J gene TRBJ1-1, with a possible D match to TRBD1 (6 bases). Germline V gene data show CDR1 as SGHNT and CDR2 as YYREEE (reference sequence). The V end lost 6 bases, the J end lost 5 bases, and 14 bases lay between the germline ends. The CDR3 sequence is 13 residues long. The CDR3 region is CASNAGRGTEAFF. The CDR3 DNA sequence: TGTGCCAGCAATGCGGGCAGGGGAACTGAAGCTTTCTTT.

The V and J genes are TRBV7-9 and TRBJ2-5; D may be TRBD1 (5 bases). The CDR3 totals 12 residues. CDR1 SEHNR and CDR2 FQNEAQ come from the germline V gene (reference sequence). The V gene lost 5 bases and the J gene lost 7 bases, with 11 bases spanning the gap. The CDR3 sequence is CASSPPQGTQYF. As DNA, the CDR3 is TGTGCCAGCAGCCCACCTCAGGGGACCCAGTACTTC.

CDR3 nucleotide sequence: TGTGCCAGCAGCTTAAGGGAGGGGTACAATGAGCAGTTCTTC. Protein: CASSLREGYNEQFF. J is TRBJ2-1 and V is TRBV7-2; 7 bases are shared with TRBD2. Trimming at V came to 2 bases and at J to 4 bases, leaving 2 bases not matched to a gene. The CDR3 runs 14 residues. The germline V gene has CDR1 SGHTA and CDR2 FQGNSA.

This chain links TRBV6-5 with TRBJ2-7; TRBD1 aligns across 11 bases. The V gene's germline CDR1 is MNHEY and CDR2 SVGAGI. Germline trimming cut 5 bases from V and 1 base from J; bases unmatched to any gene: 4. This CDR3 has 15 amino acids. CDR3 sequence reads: CASSTRDRGSYEQYF. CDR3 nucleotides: TGTGCCAGCAGTACCCGGGACAGGGGGTCCTACGAGCAGTACTTC.

The CDR3 nucleotides read TGTGCCAGCCTCAAAGAGGAACGTGCGACGTACGAGGAGTTCTTC. Amino acid sequence: CASLKEERATYEEFF. V is TRBV25-1 and J is TRBJ2-1; D is uncertain. The germline V gene encodes CDR1 MGHDK and CDR2 SYGVNS. V lost 8 bases and J 14 bases, leaving 28 bases between the germline ends. The CDR3 runs to 15 residues.

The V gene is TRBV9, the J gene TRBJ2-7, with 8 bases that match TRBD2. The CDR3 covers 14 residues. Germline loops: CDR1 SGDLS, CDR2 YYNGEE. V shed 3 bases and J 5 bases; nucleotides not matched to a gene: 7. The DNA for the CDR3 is TGTGCCAGCAGCGCCAGCGGGAGTGCCCACGAGCAGTACTTC. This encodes CASSASGSAHEQYF.

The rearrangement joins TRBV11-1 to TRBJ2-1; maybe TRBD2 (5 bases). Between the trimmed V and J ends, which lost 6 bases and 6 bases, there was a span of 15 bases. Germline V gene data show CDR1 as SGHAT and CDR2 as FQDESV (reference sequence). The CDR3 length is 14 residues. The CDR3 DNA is TGTGCCAGCAGGCCCTTACTAGTATCCAATGAGCAGTTCTTC. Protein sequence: CASRPLLVSNEQFF. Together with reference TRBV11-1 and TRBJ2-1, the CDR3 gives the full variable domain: EAEVAQSPRYKITEKSQAVAFWCDPISGHATLYWYRQILGQGPELLVQFQDESVVDDSQLPKDRFSAERLKGVDSTLKIQPAELGDSAMYLCASRPLLVSNEQFFGPGTRLTVL.

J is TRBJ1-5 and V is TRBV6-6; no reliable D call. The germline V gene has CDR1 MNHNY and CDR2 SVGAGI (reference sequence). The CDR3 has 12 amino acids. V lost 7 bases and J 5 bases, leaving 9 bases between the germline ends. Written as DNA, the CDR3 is TGTGCCAGCAATGACGGGGATCAGCCCCAGCATTTT. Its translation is CASNDGDQPQHF.

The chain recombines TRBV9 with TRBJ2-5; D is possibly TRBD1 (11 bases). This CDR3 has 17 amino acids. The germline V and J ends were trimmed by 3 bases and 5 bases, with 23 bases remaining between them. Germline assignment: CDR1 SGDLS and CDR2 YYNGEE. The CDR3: CASSAGQGGLASETQYF. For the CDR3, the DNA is TGTGCCAGCAGCGCGGGACAGGGGGGACTAGCGTCGGAGACCCAGTACTTC.

The CDR3 nucleotides are TGTGCCACCAGCAGAGAAGCAAGAGGGCCGTCACCCCTCCACTTT. Protein product: CATSREARGPSPLHF. The chain joins TRBV15 to TRBJ1-6; D unclear. CDR3 size: 15 residues. Germline assignment: CDR1 LNHNV and CDR2 YYDKDF (reference sequence). Trimming took 0 bases from V and 10 from J, leaving 13 bases between them.

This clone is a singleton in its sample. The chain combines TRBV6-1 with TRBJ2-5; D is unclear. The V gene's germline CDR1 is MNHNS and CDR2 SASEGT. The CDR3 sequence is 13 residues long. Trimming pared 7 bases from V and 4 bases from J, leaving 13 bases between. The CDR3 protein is CASKGASRETQYF. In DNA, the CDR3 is TGTGCCAGCAAAGGAGCTTCACGAGAGACCCAGTACTTC.

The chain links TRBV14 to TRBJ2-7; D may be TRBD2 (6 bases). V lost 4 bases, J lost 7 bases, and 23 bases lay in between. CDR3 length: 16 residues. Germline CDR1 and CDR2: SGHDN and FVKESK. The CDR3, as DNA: TGTGCCAGCAGCCCCTACCGGGGTCCGGGACTGGGGGAGCAGTACTTC. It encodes CASSPYRGPGLGEQYF.

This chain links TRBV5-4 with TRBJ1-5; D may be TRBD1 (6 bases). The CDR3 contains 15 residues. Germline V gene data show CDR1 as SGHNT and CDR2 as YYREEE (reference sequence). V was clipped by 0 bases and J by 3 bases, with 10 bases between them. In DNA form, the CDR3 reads TGTGCCAGCAGCTTGGGGGGGACACCCAATCAGCCCCAGCATTTT. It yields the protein CASSLGGTPNQPQHF. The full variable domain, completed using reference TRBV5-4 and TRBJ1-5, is ETGVTQSPTHLIKTRGQQVTLRCSSQSGHNTVSWYQQALGQGPQFIFQYYREEENGRGNFPPRFSGLQFPNYSSELNVNALELDDSALYLCASSLGGTPNQPQHFGDGTRLSIL.

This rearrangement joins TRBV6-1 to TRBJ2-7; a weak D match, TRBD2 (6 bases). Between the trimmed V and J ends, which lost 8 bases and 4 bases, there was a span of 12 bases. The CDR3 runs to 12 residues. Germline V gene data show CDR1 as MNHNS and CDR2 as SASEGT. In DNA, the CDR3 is TGTGCCAGCTTGAGGAGGGAGTACGAGCAGTACTTC. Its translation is CASLRREYEQYF.

The CDR3 DNA is TGTGCCAGCAGCCTCGGACAGAACACCGGGGAGCTGTTTTTT. Translation: CASSLGQNTGELFF. This chain links TRBV7-9 with TRBJ2-2; D possibly corresponds to TRBD1 (5 bases). Trimming removed 5 bases at V and 1 base at J, with 8 bases between. CDR3 length: 14 residues. Germline lookup yields CDR1 SEHNR and CDR2 FQNEAQ (reference sequence).

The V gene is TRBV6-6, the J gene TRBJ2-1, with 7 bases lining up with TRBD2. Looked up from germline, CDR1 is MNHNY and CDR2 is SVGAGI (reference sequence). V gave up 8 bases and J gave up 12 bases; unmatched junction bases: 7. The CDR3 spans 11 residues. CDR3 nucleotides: TGTGCCAGCTCCTGGGAGGGTGGGCAGTTCTTC. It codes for CASSWEGGQFF.

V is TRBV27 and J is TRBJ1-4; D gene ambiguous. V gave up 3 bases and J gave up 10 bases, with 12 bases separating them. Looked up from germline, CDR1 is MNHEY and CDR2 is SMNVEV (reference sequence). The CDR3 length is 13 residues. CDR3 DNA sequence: TGTGCCAGCAGTTTGGTGACCGGCGGAAAACTGTTTTTT. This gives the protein CASSLVTGGKLFF.

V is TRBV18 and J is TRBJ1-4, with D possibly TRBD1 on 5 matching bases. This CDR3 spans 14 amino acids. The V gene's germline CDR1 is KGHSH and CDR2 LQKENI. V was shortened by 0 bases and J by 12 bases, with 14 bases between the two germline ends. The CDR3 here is CASSPPSGTRELFF. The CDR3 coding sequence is TGTGCCAGCTCACCACCTTCCGGGACCCGCGAACTGTTTTTT. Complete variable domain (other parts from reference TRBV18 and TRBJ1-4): NAGVMQNPRHLVRRRGQEARLRCSPMKGHSHVYWYRQLPEEGLKFMVYLQKENIIDESGMPKERFSAEFPKEGPSILRIQQVVRGDSAAYFCASSPPSGTRELFFGSGTQLSVL.

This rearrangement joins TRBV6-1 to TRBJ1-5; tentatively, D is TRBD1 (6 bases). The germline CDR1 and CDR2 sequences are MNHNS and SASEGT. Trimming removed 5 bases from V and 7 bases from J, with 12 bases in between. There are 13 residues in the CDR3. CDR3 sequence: CASSKGEGQPQHF. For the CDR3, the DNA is TGTGCCAGCAGTAAGGGGGAAGGACAGCCCCAGCATTTT.

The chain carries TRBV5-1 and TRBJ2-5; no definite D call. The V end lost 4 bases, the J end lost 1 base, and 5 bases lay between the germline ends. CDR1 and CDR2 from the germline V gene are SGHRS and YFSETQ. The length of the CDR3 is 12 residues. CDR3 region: CASSMTQETQYF. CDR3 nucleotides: TGCGCCAGCAGCATGACCCAAGAGACCCAGTACTTC. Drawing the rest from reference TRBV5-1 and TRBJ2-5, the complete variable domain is KAGVTQTPRYLIKTRGQQVTLSCSPISGHRSVSWYQQTPGQGLQFLFEYFSETQRNKGNFPGRFSGRQFSNSRSEMNVSTLELGDSALYLCASSMTQETQYFGPGTRLLVL.